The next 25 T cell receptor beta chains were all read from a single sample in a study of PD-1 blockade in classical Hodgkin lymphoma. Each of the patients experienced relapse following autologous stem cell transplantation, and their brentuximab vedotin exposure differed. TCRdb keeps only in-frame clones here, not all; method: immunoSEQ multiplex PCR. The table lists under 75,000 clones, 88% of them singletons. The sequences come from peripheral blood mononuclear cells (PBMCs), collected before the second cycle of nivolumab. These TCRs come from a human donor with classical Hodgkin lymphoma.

CDR3 nucleotides: TGTGCCAGCAGCTTGATCCAGGGCGGGGAAAAACTGTTTTTT. Amino acids: CASSLIQGGEKLFF. This chain connects TRBV5-5 to TRBJ1-4; TRBD1 is a possible D gene (5 bases). The CDR3 is 14 residues long. Deletions cut 1 base from V and 8 bases from J, with 12 bases between. Per germline, CDR1 SGHKS and CDR2 YYEKEE (reference sequence).

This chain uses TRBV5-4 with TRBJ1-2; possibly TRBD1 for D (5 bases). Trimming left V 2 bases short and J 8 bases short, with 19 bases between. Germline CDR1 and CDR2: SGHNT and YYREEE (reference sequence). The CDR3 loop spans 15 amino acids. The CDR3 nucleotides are TGTGCCAGCAGCTTTGTATCCAGGGCGAGTGGAGGCTACACCTTC. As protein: CASSFVSRASGGYTF.

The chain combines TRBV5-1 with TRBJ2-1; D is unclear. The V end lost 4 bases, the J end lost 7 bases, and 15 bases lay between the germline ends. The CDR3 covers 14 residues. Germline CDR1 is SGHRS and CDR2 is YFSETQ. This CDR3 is CASSLKATVNEQFF. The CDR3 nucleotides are TGCGCCAGCAGCCTAAAAGCGACGGTGAATGAGCAGTTCTTC.

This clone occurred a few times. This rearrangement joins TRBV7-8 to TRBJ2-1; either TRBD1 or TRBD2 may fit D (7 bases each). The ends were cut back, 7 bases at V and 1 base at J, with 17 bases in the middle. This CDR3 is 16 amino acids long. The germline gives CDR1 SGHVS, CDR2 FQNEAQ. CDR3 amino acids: CASTQGGGGSYNEQFF. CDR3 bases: TGTGCCAGCACCCAAGGGGGCGGGGGTTCCTACAATGAGCAGTTCTTC.

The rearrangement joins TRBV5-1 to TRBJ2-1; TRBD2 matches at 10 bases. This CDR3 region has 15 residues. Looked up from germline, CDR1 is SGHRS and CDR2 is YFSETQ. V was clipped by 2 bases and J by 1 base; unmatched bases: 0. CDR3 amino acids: CASSFSGGSYNEQFF. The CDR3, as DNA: TGCGCCAGCAGCTTTAGCGGGGGGTCCTACAATGAGCAGTTCTTC.

The CDR3 DNA reads as TGTGCCACCAGAGGGGGCTATGAGCAGTTCTTC. Protein: CATRGGYEQFF. The J gene is TRBJ2-1, the V gene TRBV5-4, with 7 nucleotides matching TRBD1. Germline V gene data show CDR1 as SGHNT and CDR2 as YYREEE (reference sequence). The CDR3 sequence is 11 residues long. J gave up 8 bases and V 9 bases, and 5 bases lay outside the gene matches.

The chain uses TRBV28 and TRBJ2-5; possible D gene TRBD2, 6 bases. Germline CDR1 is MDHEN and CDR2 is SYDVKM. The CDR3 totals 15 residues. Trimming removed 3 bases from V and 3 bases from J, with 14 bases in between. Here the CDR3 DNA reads TGTGCCAGCAGTTTGGTAACAGGAGGGAAAGAGACCCAGTACTTC. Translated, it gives CASSLVTGGKETQYF.

This chain's CDR3 is CASNWEVAGGSINTGELFF. The CDR3 DNA is TGTGCCAGTAATTGGGAGGTAGCGGGGGGCTCCATTAACACCGGGGAGCTGTTTTTT. The chain recombines TRBV19 with TRBJ2-2, with 10 nucleotides matching TRBD2. The CDR3 loop spans 19 amino acids. Germline V gene data show CDR1 as LNHDA and CDR2 as SQIVND (reference sequence). The V segment lost 7 bases and the J segment 2 bases; nucleotides outside the gene matches: 16.

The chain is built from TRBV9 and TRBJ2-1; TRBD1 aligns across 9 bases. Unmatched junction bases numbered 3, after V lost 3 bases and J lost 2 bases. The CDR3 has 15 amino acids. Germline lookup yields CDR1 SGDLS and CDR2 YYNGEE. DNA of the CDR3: TGTGCCAGCAGCGGGGGACAGGGAACCTACAATGAGCAGTTCTTC. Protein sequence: CASSGGQGTYNEQFF.

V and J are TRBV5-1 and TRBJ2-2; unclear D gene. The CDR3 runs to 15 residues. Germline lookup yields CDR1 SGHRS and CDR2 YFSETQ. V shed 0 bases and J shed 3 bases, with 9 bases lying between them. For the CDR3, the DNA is TGCGCCAGCAGCTTGGATGGGCCGCACACCGGGGAGCTGTTTTTT. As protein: CASSLDGPHTGELFF.

As DNA, the CDR3 is TGCGCCAGCAGTAGTACGGGCTACACTGAAGCTTTCTTT. Residues: CASSSTGYTEAFF. The chain has TRBV5-1 and TRBJ1-1; no clear D. CDR1 SGHRS and CDR2 YFSETQ come from the germline V gene. This CDR3 has 13 amino acids. V lost 5 bases to trimming and J lost 3 bases, with 11 bases between them.

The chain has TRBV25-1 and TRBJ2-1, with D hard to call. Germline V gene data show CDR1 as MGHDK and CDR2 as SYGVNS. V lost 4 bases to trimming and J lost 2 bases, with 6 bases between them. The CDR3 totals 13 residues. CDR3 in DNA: TGTGCCAGCAGTGGCAACGCCTACAATGAGCAGTTCTTC. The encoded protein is CASSGNAYNEQFF.

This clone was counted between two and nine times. The CDR3 reads CASSLTTGNEQFF. Written as DNA, the CDR3 is TGTGCCAGCAGCTTAACGACAGGCAATGAGCAGTTCTTC. The chain has TRBV7-3 and TRBJ2-1; TRBD1 is a possible D gene (6 bases). The germline V gene encodes CDR1 SGHTA and CDR2 FQGTGA. The CDR3 consists of 13 residues. Trimming stripped 0 bases from V and 6 bases from J, with 6 bases between.

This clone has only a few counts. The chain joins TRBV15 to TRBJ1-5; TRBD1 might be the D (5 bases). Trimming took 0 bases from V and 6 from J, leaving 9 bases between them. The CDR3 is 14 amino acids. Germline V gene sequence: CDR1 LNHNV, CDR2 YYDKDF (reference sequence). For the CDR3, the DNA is TGTGCCACCAGCAGAGAGTGGGGGTTTCAGCCCCAGCATTTT. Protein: CATSREWGFQPQHF.

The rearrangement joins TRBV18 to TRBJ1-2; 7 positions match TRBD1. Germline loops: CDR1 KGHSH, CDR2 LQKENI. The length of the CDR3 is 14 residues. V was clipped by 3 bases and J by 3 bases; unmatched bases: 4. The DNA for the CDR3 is TGTGCCAGCTCACCGGGAGGGGGCGACTATGGCTACACCTTC. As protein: CASSPGGGDYGYTF.

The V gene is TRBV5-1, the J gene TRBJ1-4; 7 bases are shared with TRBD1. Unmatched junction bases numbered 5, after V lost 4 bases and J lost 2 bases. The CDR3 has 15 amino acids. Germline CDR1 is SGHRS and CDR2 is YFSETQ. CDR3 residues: CASSGTGVTNEKLFF. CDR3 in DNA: TGCGCCAGCAGCGGTACAGGGGTGACTAATGAAAAACTGTTTTTT.

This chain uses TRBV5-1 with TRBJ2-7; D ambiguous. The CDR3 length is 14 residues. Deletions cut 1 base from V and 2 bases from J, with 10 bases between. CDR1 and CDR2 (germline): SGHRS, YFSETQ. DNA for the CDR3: TGCGCCAGCAGCTTGATACCGACCACCTACGAGCAGTACTTC. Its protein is CASSLIPTTYEQYF.

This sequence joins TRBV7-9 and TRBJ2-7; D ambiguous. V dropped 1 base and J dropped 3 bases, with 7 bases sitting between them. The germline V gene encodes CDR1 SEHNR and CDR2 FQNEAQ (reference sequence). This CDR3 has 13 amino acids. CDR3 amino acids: CASSLGADYEQYF. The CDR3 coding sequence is TGTGCCAGCAGCTTAGGAGCAGACTACGAGCAGTACTTC.

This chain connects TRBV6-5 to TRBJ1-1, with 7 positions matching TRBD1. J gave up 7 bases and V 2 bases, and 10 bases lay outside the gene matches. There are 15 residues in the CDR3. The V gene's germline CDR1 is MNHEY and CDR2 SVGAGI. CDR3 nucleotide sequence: TGTGCCAGCAGTTACACCGGGACAGATAAAAATGAAGCTTTCTTT. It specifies CASSYTGTDKNEAFF.

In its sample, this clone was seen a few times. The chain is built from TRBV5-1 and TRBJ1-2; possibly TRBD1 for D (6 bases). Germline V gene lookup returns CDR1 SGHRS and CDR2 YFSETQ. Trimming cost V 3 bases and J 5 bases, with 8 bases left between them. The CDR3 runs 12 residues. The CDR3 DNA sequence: TGCGCCAGCAGCTCAGGACAGTATGGCTACACCTTC. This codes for CASSSGQYGYTF.

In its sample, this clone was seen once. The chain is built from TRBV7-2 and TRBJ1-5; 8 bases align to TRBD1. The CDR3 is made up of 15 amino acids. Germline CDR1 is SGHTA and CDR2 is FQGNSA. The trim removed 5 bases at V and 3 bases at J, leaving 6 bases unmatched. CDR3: CASSPRTGNNQPQHF. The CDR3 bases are TGTGCCAGCAGCCCCCGGACAGGGAACAATCAGCCCCAGCATTTT.

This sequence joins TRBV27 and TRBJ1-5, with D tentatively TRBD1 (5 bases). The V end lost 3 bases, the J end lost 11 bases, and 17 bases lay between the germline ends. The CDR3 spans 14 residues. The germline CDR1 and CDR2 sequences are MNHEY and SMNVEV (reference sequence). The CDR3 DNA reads TGTGCCAGCAGTTTCGGTGCCGCGGGGGAGGCCCAGCATTTT. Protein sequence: CASSFGAAGEAQHF.

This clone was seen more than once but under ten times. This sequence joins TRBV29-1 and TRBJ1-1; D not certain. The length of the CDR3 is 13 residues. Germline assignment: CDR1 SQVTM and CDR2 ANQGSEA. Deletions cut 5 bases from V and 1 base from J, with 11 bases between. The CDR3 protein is CSVSRSGNTEAFF. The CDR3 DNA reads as TGCAGCGTTAGTAGGTCAGGGAACACTGAAGCTTTCTTT.

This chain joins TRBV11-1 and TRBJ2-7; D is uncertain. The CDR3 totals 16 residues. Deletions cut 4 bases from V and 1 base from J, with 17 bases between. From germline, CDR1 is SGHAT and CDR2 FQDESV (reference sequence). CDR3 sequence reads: CASSSITQFTSYEQYF. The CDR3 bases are TGTGCCAGCAGCTCGATAACCCAGTTTACTTCCTACGAGCAGTACTTC.

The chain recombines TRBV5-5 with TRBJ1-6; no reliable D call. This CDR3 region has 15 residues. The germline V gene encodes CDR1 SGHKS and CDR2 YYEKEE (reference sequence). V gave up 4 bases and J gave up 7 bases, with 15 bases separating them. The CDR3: CASSQTAGRNSPLHF. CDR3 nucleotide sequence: TGTGCCAGCAGCCAAACAGCAGGCCGAAATTCACCCCTCCACTTT.